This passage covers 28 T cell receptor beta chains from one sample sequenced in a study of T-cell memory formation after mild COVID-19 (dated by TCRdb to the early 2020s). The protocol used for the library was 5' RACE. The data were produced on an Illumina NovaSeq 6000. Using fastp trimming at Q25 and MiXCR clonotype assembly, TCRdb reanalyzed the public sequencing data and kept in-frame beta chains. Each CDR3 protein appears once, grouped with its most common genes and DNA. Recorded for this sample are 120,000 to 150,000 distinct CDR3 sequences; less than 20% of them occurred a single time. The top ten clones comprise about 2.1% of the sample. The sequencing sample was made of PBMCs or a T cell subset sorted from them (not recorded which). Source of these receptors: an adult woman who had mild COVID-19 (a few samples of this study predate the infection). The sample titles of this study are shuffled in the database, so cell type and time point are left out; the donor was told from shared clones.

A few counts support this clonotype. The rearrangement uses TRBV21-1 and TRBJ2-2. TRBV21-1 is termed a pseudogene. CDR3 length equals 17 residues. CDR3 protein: CASSKYLKGTNTGELFF. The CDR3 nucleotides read TGTGCCAGCAGCAAATACCTGAAGGGAACGAACACCGGGGAGCTGTTTTTT.

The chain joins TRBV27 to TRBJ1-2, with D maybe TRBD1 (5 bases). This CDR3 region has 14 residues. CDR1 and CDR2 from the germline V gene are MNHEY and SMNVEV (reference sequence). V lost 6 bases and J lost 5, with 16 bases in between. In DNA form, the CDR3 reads TGTGCCAGCAGCGTACGGGACGGCCTTTATGGCTACACCTTC. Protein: CASSVRDGLYGYTF.

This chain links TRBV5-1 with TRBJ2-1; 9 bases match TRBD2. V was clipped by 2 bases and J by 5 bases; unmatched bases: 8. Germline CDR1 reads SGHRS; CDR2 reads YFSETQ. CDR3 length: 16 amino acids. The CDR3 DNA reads TGCGCCAGCAGCTTAAGAGCGGGGGGCTTCAACAATGAGCAGTTCTTC. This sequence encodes CASSLRAGGFNNEQFF.

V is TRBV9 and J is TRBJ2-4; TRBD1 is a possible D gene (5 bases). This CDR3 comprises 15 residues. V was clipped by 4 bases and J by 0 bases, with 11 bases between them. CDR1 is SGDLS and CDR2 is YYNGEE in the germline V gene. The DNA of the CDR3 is TGTGCCAGCAGCCCTGCCCAGGGAGCCAAAAACATTCAGTACTTC. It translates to CASSPAQGAKNIQYF. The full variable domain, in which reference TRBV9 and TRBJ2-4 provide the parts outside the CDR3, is DSGVTQTPKHLITATGQRVTLRCSPRSGDLSVYWYQQSLDQGLQFLIQYYNGEERAKGNILERFSAQQFPDLHSELNLSSLELGDSALYFCASSPAQGAKNIQYFGAGTRLSVL.

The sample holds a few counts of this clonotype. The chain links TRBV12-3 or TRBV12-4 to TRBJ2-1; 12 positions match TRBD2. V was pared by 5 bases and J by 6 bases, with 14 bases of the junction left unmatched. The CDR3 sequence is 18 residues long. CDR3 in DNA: TGTGCCAGCAGTCGCAGCCTCACTAGCGGGGGGACTCCCAATGAGCAGTTCTTC. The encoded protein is CASSRSLTSGGTPNEQFF.

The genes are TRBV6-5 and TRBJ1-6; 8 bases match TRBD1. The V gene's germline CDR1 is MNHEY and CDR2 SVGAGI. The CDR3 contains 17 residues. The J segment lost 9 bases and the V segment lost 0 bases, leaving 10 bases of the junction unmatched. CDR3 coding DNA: TGTGCCAGCAGTTACTCGAGGGCAGGGGGCGTCGGTTCACCCCTCCACTTT. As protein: CASSYSRAGGVGSPLHF.

CDR3 protein: CASSPTTVMGTEAFF. The CDR3 coding sequence is TGTGCCAGCAGCCCAACGACAGTGATGGGCACTGAAGCTTTCTTT. The genes are TRBV11-2 and TRBJ1-1, with a weak D call TRBD1 (5 bases). The CDR3 runs to 15 residues. Trimming took off 5 bases at V and 4 bases at J, with 17 bases between the two ends. Germline CDR1 SGHAT, CDR2 FQNNGV.

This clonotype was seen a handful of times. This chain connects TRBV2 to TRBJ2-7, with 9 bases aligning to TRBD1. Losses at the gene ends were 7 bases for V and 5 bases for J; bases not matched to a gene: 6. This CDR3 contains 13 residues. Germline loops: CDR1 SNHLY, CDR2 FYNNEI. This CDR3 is CASTRTGEDEQYF. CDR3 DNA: TGTGCCAGCACCCGGACAGGGGAAGACGAGCAGTACTTC.

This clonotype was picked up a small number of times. CDR3 sequence: CASSPTAGATDTQYF. The CDR3 DNA sequence: TGTGCCAGCTCACCAACAGCGGGGGCAACAGATACGCAGTATTTT. The chain carries TRBV18 and TRBJ2-3, with 8 nucleotides matching TRBD2. Looked up from germline, CDR1 is KGHSH and CDR2 is LQKENI. J lost 3 bases, V lost 2 bases, and 4 bases had no gene match. The CDR3 is 15 residues long.

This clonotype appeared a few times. The CDR3 bases are TGTGCCAGCAGCTTACAGTTAGAGACCCAGTACTTC. Translation: CASSLQLETQYF. The chain joins TRBV11-2 to TRBJ2-5, with D hard to call. Trimming stripped 2 bases from V and 4 bases from J, with 5 bases between. This CDR3 has 12 amino acids. Germline V gives CDR1 SGHAT, CDR2 FQNNGV.

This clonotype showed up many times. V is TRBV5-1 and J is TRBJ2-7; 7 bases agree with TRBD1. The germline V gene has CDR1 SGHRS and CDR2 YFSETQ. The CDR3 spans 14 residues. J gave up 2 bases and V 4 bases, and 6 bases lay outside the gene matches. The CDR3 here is CASSVTTGPYEQYF. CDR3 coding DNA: TGCGCCAGCAGCGTCACGACAGGGCCCTACGAGCAGTACTTC.

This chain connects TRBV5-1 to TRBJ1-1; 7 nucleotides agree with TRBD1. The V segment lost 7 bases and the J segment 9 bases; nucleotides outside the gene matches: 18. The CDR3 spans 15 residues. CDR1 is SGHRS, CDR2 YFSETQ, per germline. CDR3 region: CASRLSYGARGKAFF. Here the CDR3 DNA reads TGCGCCAGCCGGCTCTCTTATGGGGCCAGGGGGAAAGCTTTCTTT. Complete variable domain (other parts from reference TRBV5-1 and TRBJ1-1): KAGVTQTPRYLIKTRGQQVTLSCSPISGHRSVSWYQQTPGQGLQFLFEYFSETQRNKGNFPGRFSGRQFSNSRSEMNVSTLELGDSALYLCASRLSYGARGKAFFGQGTRLTVV.

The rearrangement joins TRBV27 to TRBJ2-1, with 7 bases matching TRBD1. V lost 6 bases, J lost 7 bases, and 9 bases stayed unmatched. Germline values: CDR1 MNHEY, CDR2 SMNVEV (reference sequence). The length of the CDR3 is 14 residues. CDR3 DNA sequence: TGTGCCAGCAGGACAAACAGGGGAGTAAATGAGCAGTTCTTC. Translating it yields CASRTNRGVNEQFF.

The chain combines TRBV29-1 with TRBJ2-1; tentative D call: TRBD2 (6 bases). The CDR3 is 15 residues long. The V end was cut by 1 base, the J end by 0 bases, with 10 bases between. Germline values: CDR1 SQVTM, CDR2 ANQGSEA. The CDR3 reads CSVEVRGNSYNEQFF. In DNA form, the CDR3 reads TGCAGCGTTGAAGTCCGGGGGAACTCCTACAATGAGCAGTTCTTC.

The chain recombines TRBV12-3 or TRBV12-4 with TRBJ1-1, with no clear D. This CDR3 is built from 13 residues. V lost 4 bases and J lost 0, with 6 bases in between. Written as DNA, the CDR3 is TGTGCCAGCAGTTCCGGAGTGAACACTGAAGCTTTCTTT. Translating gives CASSSGVNTEAFF.

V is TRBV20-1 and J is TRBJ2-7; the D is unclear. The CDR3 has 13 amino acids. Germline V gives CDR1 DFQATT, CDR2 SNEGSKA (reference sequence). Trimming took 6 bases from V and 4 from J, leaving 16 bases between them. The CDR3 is CSASPPGSYEQYF. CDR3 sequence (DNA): TGCAGTGCCTCCCCGCCGGGTTCGTACGAGCAGTACTTC.

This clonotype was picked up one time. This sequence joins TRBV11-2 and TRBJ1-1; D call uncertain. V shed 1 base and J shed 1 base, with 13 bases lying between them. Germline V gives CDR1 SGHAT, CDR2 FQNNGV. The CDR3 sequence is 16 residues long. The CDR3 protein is CASSLGAVLKNTEAFF. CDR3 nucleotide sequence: TGTGCCAGCAGCTTAGGGGCAGTATTAAAGAACACTGAAGCTTTCTTT.

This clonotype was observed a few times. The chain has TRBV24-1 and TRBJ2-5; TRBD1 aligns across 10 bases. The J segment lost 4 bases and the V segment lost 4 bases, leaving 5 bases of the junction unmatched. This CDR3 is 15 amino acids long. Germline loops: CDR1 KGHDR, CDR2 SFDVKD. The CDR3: CATSDPDRGRETQYF. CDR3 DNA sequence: TGTGCCACCAGTGACCCTGACAGGGGGCGAGAGACCCAGTACTTC.

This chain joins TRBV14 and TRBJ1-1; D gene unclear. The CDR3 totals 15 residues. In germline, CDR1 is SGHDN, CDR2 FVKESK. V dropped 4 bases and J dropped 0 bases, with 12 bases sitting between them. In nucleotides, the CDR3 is TGTGCCAGCAGCCCCCTGGGAGGGTTGAACACTGAAGCTTTCTTT. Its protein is CASSPLGGLNTEAFF. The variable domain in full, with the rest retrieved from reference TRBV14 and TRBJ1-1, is EAGVTQFPSHSVIEKGQTVTLRCDPISGHDNLYWYRRVMGKEIKFLLHFVKESKQDESGMPNNRFLAERTGGTYSTLKVQPAELEDSGVYFCASSPLGGLNTEAFFGQGTRLTVV.

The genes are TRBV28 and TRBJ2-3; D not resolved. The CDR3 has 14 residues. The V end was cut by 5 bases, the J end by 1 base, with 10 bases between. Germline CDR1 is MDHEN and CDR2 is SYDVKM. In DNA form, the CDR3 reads TGTGCCAGCAGTCCTAGATACCGCACAGATACGCAGTATTTT. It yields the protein CASSPRYRTDTQYF.

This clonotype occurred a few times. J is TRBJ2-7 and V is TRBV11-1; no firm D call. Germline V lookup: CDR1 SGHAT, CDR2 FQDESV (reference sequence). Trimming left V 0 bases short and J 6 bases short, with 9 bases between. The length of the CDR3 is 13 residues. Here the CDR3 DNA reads TGTGCCAGCAGCTTAGCCCCTCTCCGCGAGCAGTACTTC. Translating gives CASSLAPLREQYF.

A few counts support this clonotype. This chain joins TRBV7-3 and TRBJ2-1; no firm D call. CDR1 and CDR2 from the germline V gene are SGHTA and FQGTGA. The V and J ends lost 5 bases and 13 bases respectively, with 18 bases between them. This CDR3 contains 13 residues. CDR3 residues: CASSRTIGDGQFF. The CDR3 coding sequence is TGTGCCAGCAGCAGAACGATAGGTGACGGACAGTTCTTC.

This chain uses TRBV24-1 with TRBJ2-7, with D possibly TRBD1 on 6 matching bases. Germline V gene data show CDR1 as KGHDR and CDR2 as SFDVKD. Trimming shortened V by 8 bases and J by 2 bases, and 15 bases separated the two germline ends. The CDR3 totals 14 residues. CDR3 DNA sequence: TGTGCCACCATGGGAACAGGGCCAACCTACGAGCAGTACTTC. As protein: CATMGTGPTYEQYF.

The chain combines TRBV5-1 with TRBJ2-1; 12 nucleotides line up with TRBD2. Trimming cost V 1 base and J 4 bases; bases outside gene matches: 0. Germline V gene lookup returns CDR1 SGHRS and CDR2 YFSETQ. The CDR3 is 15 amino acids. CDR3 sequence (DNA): TGCGCCAGCAGCTTGACTAGCGGGGGGTACAATGAGCAGTTCTTC. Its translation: CASSLTSGGYNEQFF. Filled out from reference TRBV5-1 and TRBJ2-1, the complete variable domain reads KAGVTQTPRYLIKTRGQQVTLSCSPISGHRSVSWYQQTPGQGLQFLFEYFSETQRNKGNFPGRFSGRQFSNSRSEMNVSTLELGDSALYLCASSLTSGGYNEQFFGPGTRLTVL.

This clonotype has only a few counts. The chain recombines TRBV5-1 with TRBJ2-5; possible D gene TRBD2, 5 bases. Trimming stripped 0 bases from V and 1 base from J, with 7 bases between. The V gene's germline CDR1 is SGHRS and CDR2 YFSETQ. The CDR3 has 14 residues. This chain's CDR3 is CASSLDGLQETQYF. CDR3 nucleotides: TGCGCCAGCAGCTTGGACGGACTCCAAGAGACCCAGTACTTC.

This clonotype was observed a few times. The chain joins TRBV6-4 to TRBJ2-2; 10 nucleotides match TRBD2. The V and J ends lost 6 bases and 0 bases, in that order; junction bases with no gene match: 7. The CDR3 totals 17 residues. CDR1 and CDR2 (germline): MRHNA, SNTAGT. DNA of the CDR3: TGTGCCAGCAGCGTTAGCGGGGGGACTGCGAACACCGGGGAGCTGTTTTTT. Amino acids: CASSVSGGTANTGELFF.

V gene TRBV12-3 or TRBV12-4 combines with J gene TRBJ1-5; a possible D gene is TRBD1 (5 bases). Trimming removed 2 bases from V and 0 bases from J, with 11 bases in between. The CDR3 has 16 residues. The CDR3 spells CASSLRGFGSNQPQHF. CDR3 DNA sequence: TGTGCCAGCAGTTTACGGGGGTTTGGTAGCAATCAGCCCCAGCATTTT.

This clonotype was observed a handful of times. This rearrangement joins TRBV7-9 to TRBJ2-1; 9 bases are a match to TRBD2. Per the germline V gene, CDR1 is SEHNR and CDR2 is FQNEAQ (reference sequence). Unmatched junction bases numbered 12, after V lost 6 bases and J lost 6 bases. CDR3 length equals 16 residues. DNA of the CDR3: TGTGCCAGCAGTCTGTTCGGAGCGGGGGGTTCCAATGAGCAGTTCTTC. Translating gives CASSLFGAGGSNEQFF.